This T cell receptor beta chain was identified during a study of blood T cell repertoires in COVID-19. Background on the study: Some COVID-19 samples were acute and others convalescent; all came from the United States, Italy and Spain. PBMCs, B-cell-depleted T cells, or T cells were the source of the cDNA or gDNA that made up the material.

Recruited during active infection, patients (from Seattle) were subsequently followed longitudinally. CDR3 length: 14 residues. Germline CDR1 and CDR2: LNHDA and SQIVND (reference sequence). V was clipped by 9 bases and J by 2 bases, with 13 bases between them. Authors' analysis steps: The assay estimated nucleated cells by amplifying reference gene primers. Using immunoSEQ multiplex PCR, the repertoire was profiled, and TCRdb retains in-frame clones only, with some absent. V, J and clone size derive from that table, while D and trimming were established from the DNA sequence. The sample holds some 390,000 clones, 70% to 90% seen once.

The chain couples TRBV19 to TRBJ1-4; unclear D gene. This receptor was obtained from a woman aged 60 to 75 with COVID-19, enrolled during active disease. The sequencing sample was made of peripheral blood. CDR3 DNA: TGTGCCAGGCCCCGGTCCGGGACTAATGAAAAACTGTTTTTT. Encoded protein: CARPRSGTNEKLFF.